These T cell receptor beta chains were read from a single sample in a study of blood T cells in healthy people across ages. TCRdb reprocessed the 5' RACE reads via MiXCR and lists one record per CDR3 protein. Here the sample spans 750,000 to 950,000 distinct CDR3 sequences, around 25% being singletons. This same sample was also taken into another study, of T cells of mothers and their children.

The sequenced sample was blood. These receptors all stem from a boy younger than 18 in good health. Each CDR3 is given with its conserved first and last residue. D genes are given only for firm matches. Clone size is shown for a subset of rows, as once, few, many or a class of expanded clone.

>TRBV28|TRBD2|TRBJ2-3|few
TGTGCCAGCAGCCCGCGGGGGGAGGGCACAGATACGCAGTATTTT
CASSPRGEGTDTQYF
>TRBV5-4|TRBD2|TRBJ2-5|-
TGTGCCAGCAGCTTGGATCCGGGACTAGAGGAGACCCAGTACTTC
CASSLDPGLEETQYF
>TRBV10-3|-|TRBJ2-5|few
TGTGCCATCAGTCCAGGGACCCAACCCTTGAAAGAGACCCAGTACTTC
CAISPGTQPLKETQYF
>TRBV6-5|TRBD2|TRBJ2-5|few
TGTGCCAGCAGTCACACCCGTGCGGGGGGCAAAGAGACCCAGTACTTC
CASSHTRAGGKETQYF
>TRBV7-3|TRBD1|TRBJ2-7|few
TGTGCCAGCAGCCCCATGGGGGGACAGGGGTACGAGCAGTACTTC
CASSPMGGQGYEQYF
>TRBV20-1|TRBD1|TRBJ1-5|once
TGCAGTGCTAGAGACTTGACAGGGGGGATACTATCTGGGCCCCAGCATTTT
CSARDLTGGILSGPQHF
>TRBV15|TRBD1|TRBJ1-2|few
TGTGCCACCAGCAGAGATCGGACGGACAGGGGGCGCGGAGGCTACACCTTC
CATSRDRTDRGRGGYTF
>TRBV5-1|TRBD1|TRBJ2-3|few
TGCGCCAGCAGCTACCAGGGGGCCAACGGGAAGGATACGCAGTATTTT
CASSYQGANGKDTQYF
>TRBV7-2|TRBD1|TRBJ2-5|-
TGTGCCAGCAGCTTTCTGGGGACAGGGTTAGAGACCCAGTACTTC
CASSFLGTGLETQYF
>TRBV5-1|-|TRBJ1-4|-
TGCGCCAGCAGCTTGGCAGGTTCGCGGGAAAAACTGTTTTTT
CASSLAGSREKLFF
>TRBV7-2|TRBD2|TRBJ2-1|-
TGTGCCAGCAGCTTAGGCCCTGAGGGCGGGGGGATTTCCTACAATGAGCAGTTCTTC
CASSLGPEGGGISYNEQFF
>TRBV27|-|TRBJ1-6|-
TGTGCCAGCAGTTTCTCCAGGGGAAATTCACCCCTCCACTTT
CASSFSRGNSPLHF
>TRBV7-9|-|TRBJ2-5|few
TGTGCCAGCAGCCTGGACAGAAACCAAGAGACCCAGTACTTC
CASSLDRNQETQYF
>TRBV5-1|TRBD1|TRBJ2-5|few
TGCGCCAGCAGCTTCCGGGACAGGGATGCAGAGACCCAGTACTTC
CASSFRDRDAETQYF
>TRBV20-1|-|TRBJ2-1|-
TGCAGTGCTAGCAGGGGCCGACCCTCTTCCTACAATGAGCAGTTCTTC
CSASRGRPSSYNEQFF
>TRBV6-5|-|TRBJ1-4|few
TGTGCCAGCAGCGCAGAAGGTCTTAATGAAAAACTGTTTTTT
CASSAEGLNEKLFF
>TRBV19|TRBD2|TRBJ2-3|few
TGTGCCAGTCGACTCTCCGTAGCGGGGTGGATAGATACGCAGTATTTT
CASRLSVAGWIDTQYF
>TRBV19|TRBD2|TRBJ2-1|-
TGTGCCAGTAGTATAGGCCTAGCGGGGATCTCCTACAATGAGCAGTTCTTC
CASSIGLAGISYNEQFF
>TRBV5-1|-|TRBJ2-5|-
TGCGCCAGCAGCTTAGCAGGGGATACAAGCCAAGAGACCCAGTACTTT
CASSLAGDTSQETQYF
>TRBV2|-|TRBJ1-4|-
TGTGCCAGCGAGGACGGAGCGGGAGAAAAACTGTTTTTT
CASEDGAGEKLFF
>TRBV20-1|-|TRBJ1-4|-
TGCAGTGCTAGAGCTCAGGACAGAAGAGACGAAAAACTGTTTTTT
CSARAQDRRDEKLFF
>TRBV28|TRBD2|TRBJ2-5|many
TGTGCCAGCAGTCAGACTAGCGGGGGAGATCAAGAGACCCAGTACTTC
CASSQTSGGDQETQYF
>TRBV12-3/TRBV12-4|-|TRBJ1-6|once
TGTGCCAGCAGTTTTAGGTCGGGCAGGGTAAATTCACCCCTCCACTTT
CASSFRSGRVNSPLHF
>TRBV14|TRBD1|TRBJ2-7|few
TGTGCCAGCAGCCCCTGGACAGGGGCCCCCAGGGAGCAGTACTTC
CASSPWTGAPREQYF
>TRBV4-1|-|TRBJ2-5|few
TGCGCCAGCAGCTTCCCCGCGACGGGGGATGGGGAGACCCAGTACTTC
CASSFPATGDGETQYF
>TRBV3-1|-|TRBJ1-3|few
TGTGCCAGCAGCCAGAGGGAAAACACCATATATTTT
CASSQRENTIYF
>TRBV12-3/TRBV12-4|-|TRBJ2-5|few
TGTGCCAGCAGTTTAGGACCCCAGGCGGAGACCCAGTACTTC
CASSLGPQAETQYF
>TRBV30|-|TRBJ2-5|-
TGTGCCTGGAGTCACCAGGAGACCCAGTACTTC
CAWSHQETQYF
>TRBV4-1|-|TRBJ2-7|-
TGCGCCGGCAGCCAAGGTGGGAGTTGGGCGGCCGACTGGGGGGAGCAGTACTTC
CAGSQGGSWAADWGEQYF
>TRBV19|TRBD1|TRBJ1-5|-
TGTGCCAGTAGTCTCACCGGGACAGGGGGCATTCAGCCCCAGCATTTT
CASSLTGTGGIQPQHF
>TRBV6-5|-|TRBJ1-6|-
TGTGCCAGCAGTTACTCGTCCAGTTCACCCCTCCACTTT
CASSYSSSSPLHF
>TRBV7-6|TRBD2|TRBJ2-1|-
TGTGCCAGCAGCTTACTGGGACTAGCCAAGAATGAGCAGTTCTTC
CASSLLGLAKNEQFF
>TRBV5-1|-|TRBJ2-1|-
TGCGCCAGCAGCTTGGATGGGGGGACGACTTCCTACAATGAGCAGTTCTTC
CASSLDGGTTSYNEQFF
>TRBV4-1|-|TRBJ1-5|-
TGTGCCAGCAGCCAAGATGGTTATAGCAATCAGCCCCAGCATTTT
CASSQDGYSNQPQHF
>TRBV5-1|-|TRBJ2-1|-
TGCGCCAGCAGCCCGGTCGACGATGAGCAGTTCTTC
CASSPVDDEQFF
>TRBV15|-|TRBJ2-1|-
TGTGCCACCAGCAGAGATAGCGACGGGGGCTTCTACAATGAGCAGTTCTTC
CATSRDSDGGFYNEQFF
>TRBV12-3/TRBV12-4|TRBD2|TRBJ2-7|few
TGTGCCAGCAGCTATAGGCCTTTTATTGCCCAGCGGGGGGCCCTGAGCTCCTACGAGCAGTACTTC
CASSYRPFIAQRGALSSYEQYF
>TRBV27|-|TRBJ2-7|-
TGTGCCAGCAGTTTCGGCACGGAGCAGTACTTC
CASSFGTEQYF
>TRBV2|TRBD2|TRBJ2-7|many
TGTGCCAGCCAACCTAAAGCGGGGGGTTACGAGCAGTACTTC
CASQPKAGGYEQYF
>TRBV10-3|-|TRBJ2-5|few
TGTGCCATCAGTGAGTTACAGGCCCAAGAGACCCAGTACTTC
CAISELQAQETQYF
>TRBV28|-|TRBJ2-4|few
TGTGCCAGCAGTTTGGGAGGGGGACCGGAAAACATTCAGTACTTC
CASSLGGGPENIQYF
>TRBV5-7|-|TRBJ2-7|-
TGTGCCAGCAGCTTGTACTCGGCAAAAGACTACGAGCAGTACTTC
CASSLYSAKDYEQYF
>TRBV5-1|-|TRBJ1-6|-
TGCGCCAGCAACTTGGGGGGCTCGAACGCTTCACCCCTCCACTTT
CASNLGGSNASPLHF
>TRBV5-1|TRBD1|TRBJ2-4|few
TGCGCCAGCAGCTTGAGGCAGGGGGCGAACATTCAGTACTTC
CASSLRQGANIQYF